Listed here is a single TCR beta chain. Antigen unknown. The data are from a study of T cell responses to AZD1222 COVID-19 vaccine. Some clones are missing from TCRdb's copy, which holds only in-frame ones; the method was immunoSEQ multiplex PCR. Among approximately 80,000 clones listed, roughly 88% were seen once. Points from the study as a whole: Donors were largely white British and mainly female; clonal diversity was possibly underestimated. Nearly half of spike-specific TCRs reportedly go after variant regions that carry no mutations. Of the AZD1222 recipients, only six or seven were seropositive at baseline. Spike-specific TCR breadth and depth both grew after two AZD1222 doses.

This CDR3 has 15 amino acids. The V gene's germline CDR1 is MNHEY and CDR2 SVGAGI. Trimming removed 7 bases from V and 4 bases from J; junction bases left unmatched: 12. The V and J genes are TRBV6-5 and TRBJ1-1; 7 nucleotides align to TRBD1. The sequence came from an adult in good health. The source material was peripheral blood, sampled on day 0 of MenACWY control vaccination. This chain's CDR3 is CASKITFAGGTEAFF. CDR3 sequence (DNA): TGTGCCAGCAAGATTACTTTCGCAGGGGGCACTGAAGCTTTCTTT.